This entry lists 12 T cell receptor beta chains sequenced from one sample in a study of T cell responses to AZD1222 COVID-19 vaccine. The repertoire was sequenced with immunoSEQ multiplex PCR; TCRdb's copy has only in-frame clones and lacks some. In the table there are 110,000 or so clones, about nine tenths of which are singletons. The sample in question was peripheral blood, obtained on day 0 of AZD1222 vaccination. These receptors were collected from an adult in good health.

CDR3 sequence reads: CASRVTGVDNTIYF. In DNA, the CDR3 is TGCGCCAGCCGTGTGACAGGGGTTGATAACACCATATATTTT. The chain joins TRBV5-1 to TRBJ1-3; 8 nucleotides match TRBD1. The CDR3 runs to 14 residues. V trimming: 7 bases; J trimming: 7 bases; junction bases outside the gene matches: 10. The V gene's germline CDR1 is SGHRS and CDR2 YFSETQ.

The genes are TRBV4-2 and TRBJ2-7; 12 bases are a match to TRBD2. The trim removed 4 bases at V and 1 base at J, leaving 5 bases unmatched. The CDR3 totals 16 residues. The V gene's germline CDR1 is LGHNA and CDR2 YNFKEQ. The CDR3 DNA sequence: TGTGCCAGCAGCCGCCTAGCGGGAGGGCCGTCCTACGAGCAGTACTTC. Protein sequence: CASSRLAGGPSYEQYF.

The chain carries TRBV11-2 and TRBJ1-1; tentatively, D is TRBD1 (6 bases). Trimming cost V 3 bases and J 2 bases, with 10 bases left between them. The germline gives CDR1 SGHAT, CDR2 FQNNGV. The CDR3 is 14 residues long. Here the CDR3 DNA reads TGTGCCAGCAGCTTGGGGGCGACAAACACTGAAGCTTTCTTT. Translated: CASSLGATNTEAFF.

The chain is built from TRBV19 and TRBJ1-1; no clear D gene. Germline V CDR1 and CDR2: LNHDA, SQIVND (reference sequence). This CDR3 has 13 amino acids. Trimming took off 5 bases at V and 1 base at J, with 8 bases between the two ends. The CDR3, as DNA: TGTGCCAGTAGTGACACAGCGAACACTGAAGCTTTCTTT. It specifies CASSDTANTEAFF.

The rearrangement joins TRBV29-1 to TRBJ2-5; D perhaps matches TRBD1 (6 bases). Germline loops: CDR1 SQVTM, CDR2 ANQGSEA. The CDR3 has 13 residues. Trimming stripped 3 bases from V and 4 bases from J, with 12 bases between. CDR3 DNA sequence: TGCAGCGTTGAGAAACAGGGCGGAGAGACCCAGTACTTC. It translates to CSVEKQGGETQYF.

This clone has a handful of counts. In nucleotides, the CDR3 is TGTGCCAGCACCCGTCCGGGGCCGAATGAGCAGTTCTTC. Translation gives CASTRPGPNEQFF. The chain links TRBV2 to TRBJ2-1; D could derive from TRBD1 or TRBD2 (5 bases each). The CDR3 has 13 residues. Germline loops: CDR1 SNHLY, CDR2 FYNNEI. Trimming removed 7 bases at V and 7 bases at J, with 14 bases between.

The sample holds a few counts of this clone. This chain connects TRBV6-2 or TRBV6-3 to TRBJ2-1; 9 nucleotides line up with TRBD2. This CDR3 comprises 21 residues. The V segment lost 1 base and the J segment 0 bases; nucleotides outside the gene matches: 16. Germline V gene data show CDR1 as MNHEY and CDR2 as SVGEGT. CDR3 in amino acids: CASSYLFEAWTSESSYNEQFF. CDR3 nucleotides: TGTGCCAGCAGTTACTTGTTCGAGGCTTGGACTAGCGAGAGCTCCTACAATGAGCAGTTCTTC.

V usage is TRBV4-1 and J usage is TRBJ1-2, with TRBD1 matching 9 bases. CDR3 length: 15 residues. Germline CDR1 and CDR2: MGHRA and YSYEKL. Trimming took 3 bases from V and 2 from J; bases not matched to a gene: 4. The CDR3 here is CASSHGTGKNYGYTF. The CDR3 DNA follows: TGCGCCAGCAGCCACGGGACAGGGAAGAACTATGGCTACACCTTC.

The chain combines TRBV28 with TRBJ2-7; TRBD1 or TRBD2 may be the D gene (5 bases each). The germline V gene has CDR1 MDHEN and CDR2 SYDVKM. Trimming removed 5 bases at V and 3 bases at J, with 14 bases between. This CDR3 contains 14 residues. The CDR3 sequence: CASSLTDGIYEQYF. The CDR3 DNA sequence: TGTGCCAGCAGTCTGACAGACGGGATCTACGAGCAGTACTTC. Supplemented by reference TRBV28 and TRBJ2-7, the full variable domain reads DVKVTQSSRYLVKRTGEKVFLECVQDMDHENMFWYRQDPGLGLRLIYFSYDVKMKEKGDIPEGYSVSREKKERFSLILESASTNQTSMYLCASSLTDGIYEQYFGPGTRLTVT.

V usage is TRBV28 and J usage is TRBJ2-1, with 11 bases fitting TRBD2. V gave up 6 bases and J gave up 3 bases; unmatched junction bases: 4. Germline lookup yields CDR1 MDHEN and CDR2 SYDVKM. The CDR3 is made up of 15 amino acids. In DNA, the CDR3 is TGTGCCAGCAGCCGGGGACTAGCGGTCTACAATGAGCAGTTCTTC. Translated, it gives CASSRGLAVYNEQFF.

The chain combines TRBV27 with TRBJ1-5; D is perhaps TRBD1 (5 bases). The CDR3 has 13 amino acids. V was shortened by 5 bases and J by 4 bases, with 9 bases between the two germline ends. The germline V gene encodes CDR1 MNHEY and CDR2 SMNVEV (reference sequence). CDR3 region: CASSQTANQPQHF. In nucleotides, the CDR3 is TGTGCCAGCAGTCAGACAGCGAATCAGCCCCAGCATTTT.

The rearrangement joins TRBV27 to TRBJ2-2; D uncertain. Between the trimmed V and J ends, which lost 5 bases and 1 base, there was a span of 8 bases. This CDR3 spans 14 amino acids. The V gene's germline CDR1 is MNHEY and CDR2 SMNVEV (reference sequence). Here the CDR3 DNA reads TGTGCCAGCAGTCCCGAACAGAACACCGGGGAGCTGTTTTTT. Translation gives CASSPEQNTGELFF.